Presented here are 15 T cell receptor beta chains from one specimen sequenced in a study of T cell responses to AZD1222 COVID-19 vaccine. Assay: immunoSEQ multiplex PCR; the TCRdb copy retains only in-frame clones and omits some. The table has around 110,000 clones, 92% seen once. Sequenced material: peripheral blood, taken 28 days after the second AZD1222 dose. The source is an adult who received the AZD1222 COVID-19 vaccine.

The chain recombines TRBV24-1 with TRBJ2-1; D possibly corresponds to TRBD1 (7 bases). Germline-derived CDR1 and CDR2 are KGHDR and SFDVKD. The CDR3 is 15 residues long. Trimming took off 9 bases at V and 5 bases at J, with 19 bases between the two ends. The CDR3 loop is CATRSAGQSNNEQFF. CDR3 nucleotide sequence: TGTGCCACCCGGTCGGCGGGACAGTCAAACAATGAGCAGTTCTTC.

CDR3 residues: CASSRSRQNEQYF. The CDR3 DNA reads TGTGCCAGCAGCCGAAGCAGGCAGAACGAGCAGTACTTC. The chain couples TRBV9 to TRBJ2-7; D call uncertain. Trimming took off 4 bases at V and 5 bases at J, with 13 bases between the two ends. The length of the CDR3 is 13 residues. CDR1 is SGDLS and CDR2 is YYNGEE in the germline V gene.

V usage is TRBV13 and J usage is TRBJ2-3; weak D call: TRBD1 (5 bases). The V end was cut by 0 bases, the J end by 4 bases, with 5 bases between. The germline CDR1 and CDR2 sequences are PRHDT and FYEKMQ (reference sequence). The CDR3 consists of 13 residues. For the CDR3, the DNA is TGTGCCAGCAGCTTAGGAGGGGCAGATACGCAGTATTTT. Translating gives CASSLGGADTQYF.

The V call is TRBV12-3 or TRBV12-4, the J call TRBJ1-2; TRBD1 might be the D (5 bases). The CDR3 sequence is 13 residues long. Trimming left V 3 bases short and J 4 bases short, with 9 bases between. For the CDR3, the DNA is TGTGCCAGCAGTTTTTCGGGGGGCTATGGCTACACCTTC. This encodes CASSFSGGYGYTF.

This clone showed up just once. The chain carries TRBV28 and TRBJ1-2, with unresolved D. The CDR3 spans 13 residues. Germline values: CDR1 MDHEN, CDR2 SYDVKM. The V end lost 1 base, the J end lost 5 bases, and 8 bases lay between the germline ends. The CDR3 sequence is CASSLSSEYGYTF. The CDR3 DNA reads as TGTGCCAGCAGTTTATCTTCCGAGTATGGCTACACCTTC.

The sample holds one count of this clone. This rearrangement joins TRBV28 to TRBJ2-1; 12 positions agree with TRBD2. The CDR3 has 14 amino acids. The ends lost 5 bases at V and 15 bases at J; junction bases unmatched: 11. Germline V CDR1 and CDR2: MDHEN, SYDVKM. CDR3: CASSLSLAGGPRFF. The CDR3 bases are TGTGCCAGCAGTCTTAGCCTAGCGGGAGGGCCAAGGTTCTTC.

CDR3 amino acids: CASSTGTSSNEQFF. The CDR3 DNA follows: TGTGCCAGTAGTACAGGGACTAGTAGCAATGAGCAGTTCTTC. The V gene is TRBV19, the J gene TRBJ2-1; 8 nucleotides line up with TRBD2. With V trimmed by 4 bases and J by 6 bases, 5 bases remained unmatched. CDR1 is LNHDA, CDR2 SQIVND, per germline (reference sequence). This CDR3 is built from 14 residues.

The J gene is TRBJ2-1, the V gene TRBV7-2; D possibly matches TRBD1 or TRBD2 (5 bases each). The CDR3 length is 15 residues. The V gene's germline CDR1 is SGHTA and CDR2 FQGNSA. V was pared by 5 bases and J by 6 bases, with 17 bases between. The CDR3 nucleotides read TGTGCCAGCAGCCACCCCCCGCTGGGGACCAATGAGCAGTTCTTC. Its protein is CASSHPPLGTNEQFF.

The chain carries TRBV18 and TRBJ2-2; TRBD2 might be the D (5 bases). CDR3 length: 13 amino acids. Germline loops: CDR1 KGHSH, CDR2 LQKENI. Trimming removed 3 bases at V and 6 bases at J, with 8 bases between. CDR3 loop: CASSPTGAGELFF. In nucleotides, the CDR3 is TGTGCCAGCTCACCCACCGGGGCCGGGGAGCTGTTTTTT.

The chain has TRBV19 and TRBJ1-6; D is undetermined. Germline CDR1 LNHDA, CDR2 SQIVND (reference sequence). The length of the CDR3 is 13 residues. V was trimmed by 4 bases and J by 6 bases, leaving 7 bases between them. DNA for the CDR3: TGTGCCAGTAGTACCTACAGTAATTCACCCCTCCACTTT. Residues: CASSTYSNSPLHF.

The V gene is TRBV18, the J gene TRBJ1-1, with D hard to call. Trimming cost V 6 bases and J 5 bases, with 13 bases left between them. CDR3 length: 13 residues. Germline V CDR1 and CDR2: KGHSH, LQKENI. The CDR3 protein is CASSPKPMTEAFF. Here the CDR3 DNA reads TGTGCCAGCTCCCCTAAGCCGATGACTGAAGCTTTCTTT.

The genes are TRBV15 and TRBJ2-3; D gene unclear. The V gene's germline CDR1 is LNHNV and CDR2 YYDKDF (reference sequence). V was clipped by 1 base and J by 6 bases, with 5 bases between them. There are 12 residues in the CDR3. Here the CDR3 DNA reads TGTGCCACCAGCAGAGCGGCGGATACGCAGTATTTT. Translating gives CATSRAADTQYF.

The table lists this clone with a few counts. CDR3 in amino acids: CASSTLQELPTGYTF. The CDR3 bases are TGTGCCAGCAGTACCCTACAGGAGCTACCGACTGGCTACACCTTC. The chain carries TRBV27 and TRBJ1-2, with D possibly matching TRBD1 (5 bases). The V end lost 5 bases, the J end lost 7 bases, and 20 bases lay between the germline ends. Germline CDR1 reads MNHEY; CDR2 reads SMNVEV (reference sequence). The CDR3 loop spans 15 amino acids.

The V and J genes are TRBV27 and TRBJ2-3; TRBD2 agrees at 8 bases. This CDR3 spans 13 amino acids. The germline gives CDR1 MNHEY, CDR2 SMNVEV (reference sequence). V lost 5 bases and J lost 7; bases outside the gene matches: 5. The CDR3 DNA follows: TGTGCCAGCAGTGAGCGGGAGTGGAATACGCAGTATTTT. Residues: CASSEREWNTQYF.

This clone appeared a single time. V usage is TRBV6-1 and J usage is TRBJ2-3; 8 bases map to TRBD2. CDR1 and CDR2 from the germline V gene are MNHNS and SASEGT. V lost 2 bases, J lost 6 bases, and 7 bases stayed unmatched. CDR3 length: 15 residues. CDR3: CASSELTSGGDTQYF. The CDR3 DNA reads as TGTGCCAGCAGTGAATTAACTAGCGGAGGGGATACGCAGTATTTT.